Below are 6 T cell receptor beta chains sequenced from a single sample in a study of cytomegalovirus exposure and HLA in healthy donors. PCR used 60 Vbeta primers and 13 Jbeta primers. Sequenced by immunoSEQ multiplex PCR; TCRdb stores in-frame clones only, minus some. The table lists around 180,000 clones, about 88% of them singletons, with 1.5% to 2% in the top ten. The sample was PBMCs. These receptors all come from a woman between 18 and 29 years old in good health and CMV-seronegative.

For the CDR3, the DNA is TGTGCCAGTAGTATCGTTCAGGGGATTAATCAGCCCCAGCATTTT. The encoded protein is CASSIVQGINQPQHF. The chain uses TRBV19 and TRBJ1-5; possibly TRBD1 for D (6 bases). Trimming left V 3 bases short and J 4 bases short, with 13 bases between. Looked up from germline, CDR1 is LNHDA and CDR2 is SQIVND (reference sequence). This CDR3 comprises 15 residues.

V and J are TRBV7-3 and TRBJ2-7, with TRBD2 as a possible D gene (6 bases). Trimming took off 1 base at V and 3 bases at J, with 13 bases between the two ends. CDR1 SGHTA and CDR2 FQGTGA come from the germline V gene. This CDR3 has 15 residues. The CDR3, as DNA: TGTGCCAGCAGCTTAATAGCTAGCGCCTACTACGAGCAGTACTTC. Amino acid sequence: CASSLIASAYYEQYF.

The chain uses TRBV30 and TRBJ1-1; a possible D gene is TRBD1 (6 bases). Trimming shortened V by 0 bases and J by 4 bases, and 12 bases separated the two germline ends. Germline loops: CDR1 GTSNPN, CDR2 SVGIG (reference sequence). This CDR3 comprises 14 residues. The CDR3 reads CAWSVEGGPTEAFF. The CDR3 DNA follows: TGTGCCTGGAGTGTTGAGGGGGGGCCCACTGAAGCTTTCTTT.

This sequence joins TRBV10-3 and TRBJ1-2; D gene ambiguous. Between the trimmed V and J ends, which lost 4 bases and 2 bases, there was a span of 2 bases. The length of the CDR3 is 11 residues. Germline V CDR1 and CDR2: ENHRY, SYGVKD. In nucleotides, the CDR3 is TGTGCCATCAGTGTAAACTATGGCTACACCTTC. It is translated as CAISVNYGYTF.

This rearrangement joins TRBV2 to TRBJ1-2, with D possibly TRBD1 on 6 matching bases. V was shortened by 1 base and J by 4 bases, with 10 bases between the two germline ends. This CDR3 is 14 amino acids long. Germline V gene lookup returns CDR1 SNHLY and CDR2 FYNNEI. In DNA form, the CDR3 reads TGTGCCAGCAGTGAAGACAGGGCTGGCTATGGCTACACCTTC. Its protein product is CASSEDRAGYGYTF.

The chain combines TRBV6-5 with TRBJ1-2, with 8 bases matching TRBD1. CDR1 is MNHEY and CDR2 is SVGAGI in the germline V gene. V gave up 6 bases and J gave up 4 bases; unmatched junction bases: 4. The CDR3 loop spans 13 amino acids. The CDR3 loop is CASRGTGLYGYTF. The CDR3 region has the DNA TGTGCCAGCAGAGGGACAGGCCTCTATGGCTACACCTTC.